The present entry profiles one T cell receptor (beta chain) with its context. In the original processing: Amplification with reference gene primers provided the estimates of nucleated cell counts. Assay used: immunoSEQ multiplex PCR; TCRdb lists only in-frame clones, some missing. That table gives V, J and clone size, and the DNA gave D and trimming. The profile shows 400,000 or so clones, 75% to 90% of them singletons. This sample was included in a study of blood T cell repertoires in COVID-19. For the study at large: Acute and convalescent COVID-19 specimens originated in the United States, Italy and Spain. PBMCs, B-cell-depleted T cells, or T cells provided the cDNA or gDNA that made up the material.

Recovery meant two consecutive negative NP/OP PCR tests, professional clearance, or resolved symptoms. The V gene end was trimmed by 3 bases and the J gene end by 0 bases; junction bases not matched to a gene: 8. This CDR3 is built from 17 residues. Germline CDR1 reads MDHEN; CDR2 reads SYDVKM. The rearrangement uses TRBV28 and TRBJ2-7; 10 positions match TRBD2. The sequenced sample consisted of PBMCs or T cells enriched from blood (not recorded which). The source of this sequence is a man aged 25 to 40 who had recovered from COVID-19. The CDR3 here is CASSFLAGDLSSYEQYF. DNA for the CDR3: TGTGCCAGCAGTTTCCTAGCGGGAGATTTAAGCTCCTACGAGCAGTACTTC.